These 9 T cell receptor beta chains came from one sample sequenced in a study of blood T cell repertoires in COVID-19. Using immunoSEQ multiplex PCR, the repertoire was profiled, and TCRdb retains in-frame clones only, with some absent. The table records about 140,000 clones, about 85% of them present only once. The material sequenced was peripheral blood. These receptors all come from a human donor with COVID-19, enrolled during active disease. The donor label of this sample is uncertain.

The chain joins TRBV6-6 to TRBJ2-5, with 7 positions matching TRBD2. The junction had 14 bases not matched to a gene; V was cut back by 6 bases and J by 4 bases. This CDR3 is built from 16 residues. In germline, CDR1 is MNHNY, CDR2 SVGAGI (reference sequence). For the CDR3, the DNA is TGTGCCAGCAGACACCCGGGAGGATCCATGCGAGAGACCCAGTACTTC. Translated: CASRHPGGSMRETQYF.

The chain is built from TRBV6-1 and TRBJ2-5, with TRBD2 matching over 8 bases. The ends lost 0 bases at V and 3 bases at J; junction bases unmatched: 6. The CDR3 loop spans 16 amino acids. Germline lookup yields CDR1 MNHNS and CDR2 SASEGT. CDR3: CASSEAFERGKETQYF. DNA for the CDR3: TGTGCCAGCAGTGAAGCGTTCGAGCGGGGGAAAGAGACCCAGTACTTC.

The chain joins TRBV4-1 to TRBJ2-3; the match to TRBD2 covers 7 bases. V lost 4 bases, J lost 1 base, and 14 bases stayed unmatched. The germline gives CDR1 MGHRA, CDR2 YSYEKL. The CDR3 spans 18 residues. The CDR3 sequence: CASSPHTLGGTRTDTQYF. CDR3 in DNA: TGCGCCAGCAGCCCGCACACGTTGGGGGGGACTCGCACAGATACGCAGTATTTT.

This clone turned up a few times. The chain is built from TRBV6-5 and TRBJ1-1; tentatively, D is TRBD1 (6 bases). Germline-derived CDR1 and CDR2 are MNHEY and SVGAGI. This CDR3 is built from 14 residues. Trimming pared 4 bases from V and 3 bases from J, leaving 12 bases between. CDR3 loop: CASSSVPGDTEAFF. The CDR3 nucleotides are TGTGCCAGCAGTTCGGTTCCAGGGGACACTGAAGCTTTCTTT.

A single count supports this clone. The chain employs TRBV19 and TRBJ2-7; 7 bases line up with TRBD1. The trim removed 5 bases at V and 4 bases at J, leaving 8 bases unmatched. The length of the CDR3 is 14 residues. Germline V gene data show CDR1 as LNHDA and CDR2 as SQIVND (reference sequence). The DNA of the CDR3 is TGTGCCAGTAGTGCGAGGGGGCGCGGGTACGAGCAGTACTTC. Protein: CASSARGRGYEQYF.

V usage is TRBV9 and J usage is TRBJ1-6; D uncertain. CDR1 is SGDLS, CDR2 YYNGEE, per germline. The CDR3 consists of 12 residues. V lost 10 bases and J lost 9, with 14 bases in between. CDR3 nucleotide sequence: TGTGCCGGTTGGGTGGGCAGTTCACCCCTCCACTTT. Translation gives CAGWVGSSPLHF.

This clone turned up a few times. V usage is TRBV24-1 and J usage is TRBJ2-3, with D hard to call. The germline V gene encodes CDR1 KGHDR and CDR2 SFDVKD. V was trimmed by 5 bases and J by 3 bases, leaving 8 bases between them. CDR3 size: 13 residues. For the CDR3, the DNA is TGTGCCACCAGTGCACCACATACAGATACGCAGTATTTT. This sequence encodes CATSAPHTDTQYF.

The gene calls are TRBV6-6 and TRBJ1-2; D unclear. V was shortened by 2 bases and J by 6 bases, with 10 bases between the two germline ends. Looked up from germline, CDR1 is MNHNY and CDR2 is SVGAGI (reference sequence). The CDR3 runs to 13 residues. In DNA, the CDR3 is TGTGCCAGCAGTTACGACCGAGGTAATGGCTACACCTTC. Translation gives CASSYDRGNGYTF.

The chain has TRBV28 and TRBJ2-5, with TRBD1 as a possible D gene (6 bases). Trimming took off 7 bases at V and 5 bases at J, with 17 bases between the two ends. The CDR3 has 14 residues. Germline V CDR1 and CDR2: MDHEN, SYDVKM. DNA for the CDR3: TGTGCCAGCAATCCGACAGGACATGTGGAGACCCAGTACTTC. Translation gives CASNPTGHVETQYF. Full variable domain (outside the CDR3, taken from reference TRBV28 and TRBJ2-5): DVKVTQSSRYLVKRTGEKVFLECVQDMDHENMFWYRQDPGLGLRLIYFSYDVKMKEKGDIPEGYSVSREKKERFSLILESASTNQTSMYLCASNPTGHVETQYFGPGTRLLVL.